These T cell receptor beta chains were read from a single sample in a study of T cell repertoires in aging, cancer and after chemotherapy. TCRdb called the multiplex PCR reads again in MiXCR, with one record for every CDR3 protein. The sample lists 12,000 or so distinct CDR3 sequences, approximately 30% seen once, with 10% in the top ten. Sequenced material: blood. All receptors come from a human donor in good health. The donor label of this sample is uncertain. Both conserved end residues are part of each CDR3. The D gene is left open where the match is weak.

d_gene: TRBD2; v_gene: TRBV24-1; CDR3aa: CATSDARGRINEQFF
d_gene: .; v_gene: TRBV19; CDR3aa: CASSLRQAGSNQPQHF
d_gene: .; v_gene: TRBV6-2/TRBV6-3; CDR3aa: CASSSAGAGAGDQPQHF
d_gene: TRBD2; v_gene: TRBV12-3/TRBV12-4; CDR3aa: CASSSSGGGTVEQYF
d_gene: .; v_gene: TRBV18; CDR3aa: CASSPPISGRGGELFF
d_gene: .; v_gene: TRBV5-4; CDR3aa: CASSFGPSQPQHF
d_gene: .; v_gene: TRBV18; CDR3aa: CASSPSTGNGGNTIYF
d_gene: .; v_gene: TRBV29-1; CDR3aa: CSVEGDGATNEKLFF
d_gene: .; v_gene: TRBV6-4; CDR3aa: CASSMDRNSALHF
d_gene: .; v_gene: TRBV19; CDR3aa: CASSAGTEAFF
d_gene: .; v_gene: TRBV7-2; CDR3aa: CASSLAPGNNQPQHF